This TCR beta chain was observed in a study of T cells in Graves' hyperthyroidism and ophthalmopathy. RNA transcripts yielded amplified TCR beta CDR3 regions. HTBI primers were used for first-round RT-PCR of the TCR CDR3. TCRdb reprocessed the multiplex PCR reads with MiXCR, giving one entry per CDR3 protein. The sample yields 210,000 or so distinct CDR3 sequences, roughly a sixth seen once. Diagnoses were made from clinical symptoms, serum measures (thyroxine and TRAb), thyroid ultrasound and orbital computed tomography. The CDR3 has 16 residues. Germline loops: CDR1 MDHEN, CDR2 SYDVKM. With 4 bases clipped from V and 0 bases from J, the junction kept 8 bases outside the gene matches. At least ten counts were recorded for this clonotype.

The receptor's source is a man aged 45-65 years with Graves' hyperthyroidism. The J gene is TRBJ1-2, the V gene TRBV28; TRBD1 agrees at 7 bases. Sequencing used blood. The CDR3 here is CASSSPGQQTNYGYTF. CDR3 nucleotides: TGTGCCAGCAGTTCCCCGGGACAGCAAACTAACTATGGCTACACCTTC.